A single sample gave rise to the 17 T cell receptor beta chains below, sequenced in a study of cytomegalovirus exposure and HLA in healthy donors. This PCR relied on a set of 60 Vbeta primers and 13 Jbeta primers. Measured with immunoSEQ multiplex PCR; TCRdb has only the in-frame clones, and not every one. The data hold around 280,000 clones, with 70% to 90% observed a single time. Sequencing was done on a sample of PBMCs. These TCRs come from a woman in her late teens or twenties in good health and CMV-seronegative.

The genes are TRBV18 and TRBJ2-3, with D unclear. Germline-derived CDR1 and CDR2 are KGHSH and LQKENI. The length of the CDR3 is 13 residues. The V and J ends lost 0 bases and 3 bases respectively, with 4 bases between them. The CDR3 protein is CASSPPYTDTQYF. In DNA, the CDR3 is TGTGCCAGCTCACCACCATATACAGATACGCAGTATTTT. The full variable domain, with the rest looked up from reference TRBV18 and TRBJ2-3, is NAGVMQNPRHLVRRRGQEARLRCSPMKGHSHVYWYRQLPEEGLKFMVYLQKENIIDESGMPKERFSAEFPKEGPSILRIQQVVRGDSAAYFCASSPPYTDTQYFGPGTRLTVL.

The chain uses TRBV10-1 and TRBJ2-3, with D tentatively TRBD2 (6 bases). Between the trimmed V and J ends, which lost 10 bases and 8 bases, there was a span of 40 bases. In germline, CDR1 is WNHNN, CDR2 SYGVQD (reference sequence). CDR3 length equals 20 residues. In nucleotides, the CDR3 is TGCGCCAACACGAACACCCTGCCATATCTAGGGACTTCCATATCAGGTACGCAGTATTTT. Translation gives CANTNTLPYLGTSISGTQYF.

V gene TRBV9 combines with J gene TRBJ1-2; no reliable D call. CDR3 length equals 14 residues. The V gene's germline CDR1 is SGDLS and CDR2 YYNGEE. Trimming shortened V by 3 bases and J by 2 bases, and 11 bases separated the two germline ends. CDR3 residues: CASSGEVGNYGYTF. CDR3 in DNA: TGTGCCAGCAGCGGAGAAGTCGGGAACTATGGCTACACCTTC.

V and J are TRBV10-3 and TRBJ1-4, with D tentatively TRBD1 (5 bases). This CDR3 is 14 amino acids long. The germline V and J ends were trimmed by 5 bases and 7 bases, with 14 bases remaining between them. The germline V gene encodes CDR1 ENHRY and CDR2 SYGVKD. CDR3 protein: CAISNPGGSEKLFF. CDR3 bases: TGTGCCATCAGTAACCCCGGGGGGAGTGAAAAACTGTTTTTT.

The J gene is TRBJ2-3, the V gene TRBV4-2; 8 nucleotides line up with TRBD2. The CDR3 length is 17 residues. The V gene's germline CDR1 is LGHNA and CDR2 YNFKEQ. V lost 1 base to trimming and J lost 5 bases; unmatched junction nucleotides: 11. CDR3 in DNA: TGTGCCAGCAGCCAAGGAATCCCGGGGGGGCTGGGAGATACGCAGTATTTT. Its protein is CASSQGIPGGLGDTQYF.

The chain uses TRBV5-4 and TRBJ2-3; 8 bases line up with TRBD2. This CDR3 is 16 amino acids long. V shed 4 bases and J 6 bases; nucleotides not matched to a gene: 13. The germline gives CDR1 SGHNT, CDR2 YYREEE (reference sequence). The CDR3 DNA reads TGTGCCAGCAGCCTCACGACGGGGGGGCCGGGTGATACGCAGTATTTT. It codes for CASSLTTGGPGDTQYF.

This chain uses TRBV5-1 with TRBJ2-5; 7 bases match TRBD2. The J call may be mistaken, given a closer DNA end match to TRBJ2-7. Looked up from germline, CDR1 is SGHRS and CDR2 is YFSETQ. The CDR3 is made up of 15 amino acids. The CDR3 DNA follows: TGCGCCAGCAGCTTGGATCCGGGGGGAGGCTACGAGCAGTACTTC. Its translation is CASSLDPGGGYEQYF.

The V and J genes are TRBV11-1 and TRBJ2-5; TRBD1 matches 11 bases. The assigned J gene may be wrong: the sequence end matches TRBJ2-7 better. The CDR3 contains 18 residues. Germline CDR1 and CDR2: SGHAT and FQDESV (reference sequence). CDR3 sequence (DNA): TGTGCCAGCAGAACCAGCGGCAGCGGACAGGGGGCATTATACGAGCAGTACTTC. Translating gives CASRTSGSGQGALYEQYF.

V gene TRBV18 combines with J gene TRBJ1-3, with 10 nucleotides matching TRBD1. J was trimmed by 2 bases and V by 3 bases; bases with no gene match: 13. Germline lookup yields CDR1 KGHSH and CDR2 LQKENI. CDR3 length: 19 amino acids. The CDR3 DNA sequence: TGTGCCAGCTCACCTCCCGGGACAGGGGTTAGGCTCCCTGGAAACACCATATATTTT. Amino acid sequence: CASSPPGTGVRLPGNTIYF.

The chain employs TRBV19 and TRBJ1-1; weak D call: TRBD1 (6 bases). Germline V CDR1 and CDR2: LNHDA, SQIVND (reference sequence). V was cut by 4 bases and J by 0 bases, with 12 bases left in between. The CDR3 is 15 residues long. The CDR3 protein is CASSNGQIMNTEAFF. The CDR3 DNA follows: TGTGCCAGTAGTAACGGACAGATCATGAACACTGAAGCTTTCTTT.

This clone was recorded once. The chain has TRBV5-1 and TRBJ2-1; 14 bases align to TRBD2. This CDR3 contains 16 residues. Losses at the gene ends were 3 bases for V and 8 bases for J; bases not matched to a gene: 7. The germline V gene has CDR1 SGHRS and CDR2 YFSETQ. The CDR3 sequence: CASSSRLAGGPDEQFF. CDR3 nucleotide sequence: TGCGCCAGCAGCTCCCGACTAGCGGGGGGGCCAGATGAGCAGTTCTTC. The full variable domain, its missing parts supplied by reference TRBV5-1 and TRBJ2-1, is KAGVTQTPRYLIKTRGQQVTLSCSPISGHRSVSWYQQTPGQGLQFLFEYFSETQRNKGNFPGRFSGRQFSNSRSEMNVSTLELGDSALYLCASSSRLAGGPDEQFFGPGTRLTVL.

With respect to this clone: Within the sample, other DNA sequences also encode this same CDR3. The V gene is TRBV5-6, the J gene TRBJ1-5; no clear D. Germline V lookup: CDR1 SGHDT, CDR2 YYEEEE. V was trimmed by 0 bases and J by 7 bases, leaving 5 bases between them. The CDR3 runs 12 residues. CDR3: CASSLGSQPQHF. CDR3 nucleotide sequence: TGTGCCAGCAGCTTGGGGAGCCAGCCCCAGCATTTT. Supplemented by reference TRBV5-6 and TRBJ1-5, the full variable domain reads DAGVTQSPTHLIKTRGQQVTLRCSPKSGHDTVSWYQQALGQGPQFIFQYYEEEERQRGNFPDRFSGHQFPNYSSELNVNALLLGDSALYLCASSLGSQPQHFGDGTRLSIL.

This rearrangement joins TRBV30 to TRBJ1-4; D is possibly TRBD1 (6 bases). The CDR3 contains 12 residues. Germline CDR1 reads GTSNPN; CDR2 reads SVGIG (reference sequence). V lost 6 bases and J 3 bases, leaving 8 bases between the germline ends. CDR3 sequence reads: CACRGANEKLFF. Written as DNA, the CDR3 is TGTGCCTGCAGGGGAGCTAATGAAAAACTGTTTTTT.

This chain links TRBV2 with TRBJ2-3, with 8 bases identical to TRBD1. This CDR3 is 15 amino acids long. J was trimmed by 2 bases and V by 5 bases; bases with no gene match: 6. Germline V gives CDR1 SNHLY, CDR2 FYNNEI. The chain's CDR3 is CASSSPGQDTDTQYF. The CDR3 DNA is TGTGCCAGCAGTTCCCCGGGACAGGACACAGATACGCAGTATTTT.

This clone was detected once. The rearrangement uses TRBV13 and TRBJ2-1; TRBD2 aligns across 11 bases. Germline assignment: CDR1 PRHDT and CDR2 FYEKMQ (reference sequence). The CDR3 is 15 residues long. The V segment lost 4 bases and the J segment 9 bases; nucleotides outside the gene matches: 8. The CDR3 loop is CASSYGTSGPPEQFF. The CDR3 nucleotides are TGTGCCAGCAGCTACGGGACTAGCGGACCCCCTGAGCAGTTCTTC.

This chain connects TRBV4-1 to TRBJ2-7; D might be TRBD1 (5 bases). Germline V lookup: CDR1 MGHRA, CDR2 YSYEKL. This CDR3 comprises 13 residues. The V gene lost 4 bases and the J gene lost 3 bases, with 10 bases spanning the gap. In DNA, the CDR3 is TGCGCCAGCAGCCGGGGCAACGGCTACGAGCAGTACTTC. Amino acids: CASSRGNGYEQYF.

The chain employs TRBV4-1 and TRBJ2-2, with D perhaps matching TRBD1 (5 bases). Germline CDR1 and CDR2: MGHRA and YSYEKL. Trimming removed 0 bases from V and 6 bases from J, with 20 bases in between. The CDR3 consists of 18 residues. CDR3 DNA sequence: TGCGCCAGCAGCCAAGACACCGCGGTCAGGGTGGGGTCCGGGGAGCTGTTTTTT. It translates to CASSQDTAVRVGSGELFF.